Sequencing of this TCR beta chain was carried out in a study of T cell responses to AZD1222 COVID-19 vaccine. General study results and limits: Among spike-specific TCRs, nearly half reportedly target unmutated variant regions. Regions 160-218 and 743-854 dominated among vaccine-associated CD4 TCRs spanning spike. Spike-specific TCRs gained breadth and depth after people received two AZD1222 doses.

The data were produced by immunoSEQ multiplex PCR, yet TCRdb's version contains in-frame clones alone and is incomplete. The repertoire includes 45,000 to 55,000 clones, 65% to 90% of them detected once, and less than 9% sits in the top ten. Notes on this clone: Its cognate antigen is unknown.

Trimming took off 0 bases at V and 2 bases at J, with 20 bases between the two ends. The CDR3 extends over 19 amino acids. Per the germline V gene, CDR1 is MGHRA and CDR2 is YSYEKL. This sequence originates from an adult who received the AZD1222 COVID-19 vaccine. Sample: peripheral blood, taken 28 days after the second AZD1222 dose. This chain joins TRBV4-1 and TRBJ2-4; possibly TRBD2 for D (6 bases). The CDR3 DNA reads TGCGCCAGCAGCCAAGAGAATAGCGGAGCCGTCCCTACCAAAAACATTCAGTACTTC. This codes for CASSQENSGAVPTKNIQYF.